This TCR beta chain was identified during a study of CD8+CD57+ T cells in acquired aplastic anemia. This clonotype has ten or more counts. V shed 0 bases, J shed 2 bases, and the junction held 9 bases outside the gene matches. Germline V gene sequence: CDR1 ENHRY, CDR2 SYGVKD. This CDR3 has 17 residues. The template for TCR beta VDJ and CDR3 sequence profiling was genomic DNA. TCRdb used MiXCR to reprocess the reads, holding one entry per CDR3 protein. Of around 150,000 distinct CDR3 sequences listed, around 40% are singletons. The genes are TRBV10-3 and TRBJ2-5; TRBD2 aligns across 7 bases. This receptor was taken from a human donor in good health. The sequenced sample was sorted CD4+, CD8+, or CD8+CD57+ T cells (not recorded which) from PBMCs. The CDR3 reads CAISESWGAGRQETQYF. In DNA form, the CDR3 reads TGTGCCATCAGTGAGTCGTGGGGAGCGGGGAGACAAGAGACCCAGTACTTC.